This T cell receptor (beta chain) was documented in a study of T cell responses to AZD1222 COVID-19 vaccine. The wider study: Second doses that came at about 4 or about 12 weeks were put together.

The repertoire was sequenced with immunoSEQ multiplex PCR; TCRdb's copy has only in-frame clones and lacks some. The data hold about 110,000 clones, with approximately 90% observed a single time. V was pared by 3 bases and J by 3 bases, with 11 bases between. CDR1 and CDR2 from the germline V gene are WSHSY and SAAADI. CDR3 size: 14 residues. This sequence originates from an adult in good health. Here the sequenced sample was peripheral blood, taken on day 0 of AZD1222 vaccination. The J gene is TRBJ2-5, the V gene TRBV10-2, with D possibly being TRBD2 (6 bases). CDR3 region: CASSDGRGEETQYF. The CDR3 bases are TGCGCCAGCAGTGACGGGAGAGGGGAAGAGACCCAGTACTTC.